This T cell receptor beta chain is from a study of blood T cell repertoires in COVID-19. The overall study: The analysed material was cDNA or gDNA that came from T cells, B-cell-depleted T cells, or PBMCs.

Clones were sequenced by immunoSEQ multiplex PCR, and TCRdb holds only the in-frame ones, with some missing. There are fewer than 200,000 clones in the sample; around 82% occur only once, and roughly 1.1% lies in the top ten. The clonotype was recovered from a man aged 55 to 70 who had recovered from COVID-19. The sequencing sample was made of peripheral blood.

The CDR3 sequence is CASSPTGTGCPDTQYF. Written as DNA, the CDR3 is TGCGCCAGCAGTCCAACGGGGACAGGGTGCCCAGATACGCAGTATTTT. The rearrangement joins TRBV23-1 to TRBJ2-3, with 9 bases aligning to TRBD1. TRBV23-1 qualifies as an ORF whose function is uncertain. This CDR3 is built from 16 residues. Trimming at V came to 4 bases and at J to 4 bases, leaving 9 bases not matched to a gene.